This TCR beta chain was captured in a study of immune cell composition in non-small cell lung cancer. Study summary: Most cases were lung adenocarcinoma or squamous cell carcinoma.

Germline values: CDR1 MNHEY, CDR2 SVGAGI. The CDR3 spans 11 residues. V was pared by 2 bases and J by 7 bases, with 3 bases between. Worth noting for this clone: The antigen is not known.

Study conclusions and caveats: It was not proven that tumour-reactive clones equal dominant tumour-associated clones. Lung squamous cell carcinoma tumours had significantly higher top 10 clone scores and productive clonality than lung adenocarcinoma. Roughly 80% of squamous and under 35% of adenocarcinoma cases had tumour-associated clones >0.5%.

The protocol was immunoSEQ multiplex PCR, while the TCRdb copy is restricted to in-frame clones and leaves out a portion. The table has 1,000 or so clones, approximately 79% seen once. The chain combines TRBV6-5 with TRBJ1-3; D is unclear. This sequence was found in a human donor with non-small cell lung cancer. The sequenced sample consisted of lung tumor tissue. The CDR3 is CASSYQNTIYF. CDR3 DNA sequence: TGTGCCAGCAGTTACCAGAACACCATATATTTT.